This passage covers 12 T cell receptor beta chains from one sample sequenced in a study of PD-1 blockade in classical Hodgkin lymphoma. The table came from immunoSEQ multiplex PCR; TCRdb's copy has only in-frame clones and leaves some out. The repertoire holds 17,000 or so clones, with around 90% as singletons. Time point noted: newly diagnosed, previously untreated cHL patient sample. Material for sequencing was peripheral blood mononuclear cells (PBMCs). The receptors come from a human donor with classical Hodgkin lymphoma.

This clone was picked up one time. The V call is TRBV30, the J call TRBJ1-5; D call uncertain. The CDR3 consists of 13 residues. V was pared by 2 bases and J by 2 bases, with 7 bases between. CDR1 is GTSNPN, CDR2 SVGIG, per germline (reference sequence). CDR3 sequence: CAWSRKGNQPQHF. CDR3 in DNA: TGTGCCTGGAGTAGGAAGGGCAATCAGCCCCAGCATTTT.

The chain employs TRBV10-3 and TRBJ1-1; D is unresolved. The CDR3 is made up of 14 amino acids. CDR1 is ENHRY and CDR2 is SYGVKD in the germline V gene. The V gene lost 4 bases and the J gene lost 6 bases, with 15 bases spanning the gap. For the CDR3, the DNA is TGTGCCATCAGTGGAGCCGGACTCAACGCTGAAGCTTTCTTT. It codes for CAISGAGLNAEAFF.

The chain joins TRBV18 to TRBJ2-1; 7 positions match TRBD2. Germline V lookup: CDR1 KGHSH, CDR2 LQKENI. The junction had 4 bases not matched to a gene; V was cut back by 2 bases and J by 3 bases. The CDR3 runs 15 residues. CDR3 DNA sequence: TGTGCCAGCTCACCATTGGGCGGGAGCTACAATGAGCAGTTCTTC. Protein sequence: CASSPLGGSYNEQFF.

Comments on this clone: Other DNA sequences in the same sample also yield this CDR3. V usage is TRBV7-2 and J usage is TRBJ2-5; the D gene is possibly TRBD2 (5 bases). CDR1 and CDR2 from the germline V gene are SGHTA and FQGNSA. This CDR3 contains 14 residues. With 0 bases removed from V and 5 bases from J, the gap between germline ends came to 10 bases. This CDR3 reads CASSLAGRGETQYF. The CDR3 nucleotides are TGTGCCAGCAGCTTAGCGGGGAGAGGGGAGACCCAGTACTTC.

The genes are TRBV18 and TRBJ2-7; 10 bases line up with TRBD2. V was pared by 4 bases and J by 2 bases, with 11 bases of the junction left unmatched. The CDR3 length is 17 residues. Germline CDR1 and CDR2: KGHSH and LQKENI. The CDR3 protein is CASSLGTSARGAYEQYF. The DNA of the CDR3 is TGTGCCAGCTCACTTGGGACTAGCGCCCGGGGGGCCTACGAGCAGTACTTC.

CDR3 nucleotide sequence: TGTGCCAGCAGTAGCCCGGACGGATGGAAAGCTTTCTTT. Amino acids: CASSSPDGWKAFF. The chain links TRBV7-9 to TRBJ1-1; D not resolved. Germline V gene lookup returns CDR1 SEHNR and CDR2 FQNEAQ (reference sequence). The CDR3 spans 13 residues. The germline V and J ends were trimmed by 6 bases and 9 bases, with 17 bases remaining between them.

This chain uses TRBV30 with TRBJ1-1; tentatively, D is TRBD1 (5 bases). The germline V gene encodes CDR1 GTSNPN and CDR2 SVGIG (reference sequence). The CDR3 spans 13 residues. The V gene lost 0 bases and the J gene lost 3 bases, with 8 bases spanning the gap. For the CDR3, the DNA is TGTGCCTGGAGTGTATCGGGGCACACTGAAGCTTTCTTT. Protein product: CAWSVSGHTEAFF.

J is TRBJ2-7 and V is TRBV7-9; D is possibly TRBD1 (5 bases). The V gene lost 4 bases and the J gene lost 4 bases, with 20 bases spanning the gap. In germline, CDR1 is SEHNR, CDR2 FQNEAQ (reference sequence). CDR3 length equals 16 residues. The CDR3 nucleotides are TGTGCCAGCAGCTCCTCTCAGGGATCCCTCGGATACGAGCAGTACTTC. Protein sequence: CASSSSQGSLGYEQYF.

This clone was counted between two and nine times. This chain connects TRBV7-9 to TRBJ2-1; D might be TRBD1 (5 bases). This CDR3 spans 16 amino acids. Trimming left V 5 bases short and J 5 bases short, with 19 bases between. CDR1 SEHNR and CDR2 FQNEAQ come from the germline V gene (reference sequence). CDR3 in amino acids: CASSPPFRASDNEQFF. CDR3 sequence (DNA): TGTGCCAGCAGCCCCCCATTCAGGGCGAGCGACAATGAGCAGTTCTTC. The complete variable domain, with remaining parts taken from reference TRBV7-9 and TRBJ2-1, reads DTGVSQNPRHKITKRGQNVTFRCDPISEHNRLYWYRQTLGQGPEFLTYFQNEAQLEKSRLLSDRFSAERPKGSFSTLEIQRTEQGDSAMYLCASSPPFRASDNEQFFGPGTRLTVL.

V and J are TRBV6-5 and TRBJ1-2, with no clear D. Trimming removed 0 bases from V and 3 bases from J, with 8 bases in between. Germline loops: CDR1 MNHEY, CDR2 SVGAGI. The CDR3 is 14 amino acids. In DNA form, the CDR3 reads TGTGCCAGCAGTTACTCGAAATTCGACTATGGCTACACCTTC. Protein: CASSYSKFDYGYTF.

The chain couples TRBV28 to TRBJ1-2; 7 positions agree with TRBD1. Trimming at V came to 6 bases and at J to 8 bases, leaving 6 bases not matched to a gene. Germline CDR1 MDHEN, CDR2 SYDVKM. The CDR3 totals 12 residues. In DNA, the CDR3 is TGTGCCAGCAGAAAGGAAGGGGGCGGCTACACCTTC. Its translation is CASRKEGGGYTF.

This clone was detected once. DNA of the CDR3: TGTGCCTGGAGTGTACGTACGGCGCAGTATTTT. Protein sequence: CAWSVRTAQYF. V gene TRBV30 combines with J gene TRBJ2-3; no definite D call. V was clipped by 0 bases and J by 10 bases, with 8 bases between them. This CDR3 contains 11 residues. Looked up from germline, CDR1 is GTSNPN and CDR2 is SVGIG (reference sequence).